The text below deals with one T cell receptor beta chain. The sample comes from a study of T cell changes during pregnancy in multiple sclerosis. Measured with immunoSEQ multiplex PCR; TCRdb has only the in-frame clones, and not every one. This table holds approximately 60,000 clones, roughly 93% found once. V dropped 4 bases and J dropped 1; count of bases not matched to a gene: 8. This CDR3 has 17 residues. Germline V CDR1 and CDR2: SGHVS, FNYEAQ. This sequence was found in a female donor with multiple sclerosis, enrolled in a pregnancy study. V is TRBV7-6 and J is TRBJ2-1; 9 positions match TRBD2. The sample was CD4+ T cells from peripheral blood mononuclear cells, taken before pregnancy. The CDR3 coding sequence is TGTGCCAGCAGCTATGGTAGCGGGAGCGGTTCCTACAATGAGCAGTTCTTC. This sequence encodes CASSYGSGSGSYNEQFF.